This T cell receptor beta chain was found in a study of shared T cell receptors in the human thymus. Trimming removed 4 bases from V and 6 bases from J; junction bases left unmatched: 5. The CDR3 consists of 15 residues. The germline gives CDR1 MNHNS, CDR2 SASEGT. Generated by immunoSEQ multiplex PCR, the TCRdb table keeps only in-frame clones and is missing some. The data show approximately 760,000 clones, with approximately 85% seen just once and roughly 0.01% held by the top ten. The same data also went into a second study, on human thymus T cells. As reported in that work: Donors were healthy Finnish infants having corrective surgery for congenital heart defects. It was from resections taken during corrective heart surgery that the thymus tissue came. Within thymic and blood repertoires, V and J gene usage appeared to be biased. Related studies found that unrelated individuals share highly overlapping thymic repertoires.

This TCR was sampled from a girl under three years old with a congenital heart defect. Sample: thymocytes. The chain is built from TRBV6-1 and TRBJ1-5; 11 positions agree with TRBD1. DNA for the CDR3: TGTGCCAGCAGTGCCGGGACAGGGGGTATTCAGCCCCAGCATTTT. Encoded protein: CASSAGTGGIQPQHF.